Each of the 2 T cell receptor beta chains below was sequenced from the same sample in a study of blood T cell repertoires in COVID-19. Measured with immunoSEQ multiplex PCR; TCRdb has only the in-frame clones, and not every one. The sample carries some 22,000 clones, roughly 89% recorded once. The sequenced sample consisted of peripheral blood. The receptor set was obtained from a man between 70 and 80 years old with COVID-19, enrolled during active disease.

The chain's CDR3 is CASSLSGQGFDTQYF. CDR3 nucleotides: TGTGCCAGCTCACTATCCGGACAGGGGTTCGATACGCAGTATTTT. This rearrangement joins TRBV18 to TRBJ2-3, with 9 bases matching TRBD1. The V and J ends lost 4 bases and 6 bases, in that order; junction bases with no gene match: 8. The V gene's germline CDR1 is KGHSH and CDR2 LQKENI. There are 15 residues in the CDR3.

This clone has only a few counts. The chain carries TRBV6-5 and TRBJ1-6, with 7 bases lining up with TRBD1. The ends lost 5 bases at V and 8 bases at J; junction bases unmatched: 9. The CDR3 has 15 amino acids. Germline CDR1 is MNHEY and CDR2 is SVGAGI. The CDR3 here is CASSLTGAFDSPLHF. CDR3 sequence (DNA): TGTGCCAGCAGTCTAACAGGGGCTTTTGATTCACCCCTCCACTTT.